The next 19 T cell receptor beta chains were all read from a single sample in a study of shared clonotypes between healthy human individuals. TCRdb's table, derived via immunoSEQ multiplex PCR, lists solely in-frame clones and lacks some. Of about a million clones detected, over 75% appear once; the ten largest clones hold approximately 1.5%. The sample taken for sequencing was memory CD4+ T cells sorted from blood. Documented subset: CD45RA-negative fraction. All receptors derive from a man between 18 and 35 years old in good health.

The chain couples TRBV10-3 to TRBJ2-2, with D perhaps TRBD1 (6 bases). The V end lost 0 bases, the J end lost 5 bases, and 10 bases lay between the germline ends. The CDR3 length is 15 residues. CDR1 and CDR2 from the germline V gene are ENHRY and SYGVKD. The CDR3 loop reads CAISESQGTTGELFF. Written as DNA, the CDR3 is TGTGCCATCAGTGAGTCCCAGGGGACGACCGGGGAGCTGTTTTTT.

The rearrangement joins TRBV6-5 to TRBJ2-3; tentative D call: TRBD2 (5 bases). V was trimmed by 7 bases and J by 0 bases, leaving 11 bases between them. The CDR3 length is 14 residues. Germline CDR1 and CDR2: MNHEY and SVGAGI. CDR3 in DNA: TGTGCCAGCAAGCGGCCTACTAGCACAGATACGCAGTATTTT. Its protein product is CASKRPTSTDTQYF.

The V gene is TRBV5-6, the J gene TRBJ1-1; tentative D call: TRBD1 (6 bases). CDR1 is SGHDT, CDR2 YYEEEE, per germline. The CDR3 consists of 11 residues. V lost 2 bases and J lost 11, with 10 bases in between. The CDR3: CASSFSGGAFF. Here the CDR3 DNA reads TGTGCCAGCAGCTTTTCGGGGGGCGCTTTCTTT.

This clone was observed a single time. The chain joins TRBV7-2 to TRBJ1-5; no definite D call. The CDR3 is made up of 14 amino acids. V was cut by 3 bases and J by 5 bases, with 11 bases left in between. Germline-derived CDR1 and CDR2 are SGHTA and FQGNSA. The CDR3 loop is CASSFGASYQPQHF. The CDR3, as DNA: TGTGCCAGCAGCTTTGGAGCATCCTATCAGCCCCAGCATTTT.

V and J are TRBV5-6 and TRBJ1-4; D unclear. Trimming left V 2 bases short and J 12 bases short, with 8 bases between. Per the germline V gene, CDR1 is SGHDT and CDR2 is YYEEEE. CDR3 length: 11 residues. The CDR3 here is CASSFLGELFF. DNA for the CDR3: TGTGCCAGCAGCTTCTTGGGAGAACTGTTTTTT.

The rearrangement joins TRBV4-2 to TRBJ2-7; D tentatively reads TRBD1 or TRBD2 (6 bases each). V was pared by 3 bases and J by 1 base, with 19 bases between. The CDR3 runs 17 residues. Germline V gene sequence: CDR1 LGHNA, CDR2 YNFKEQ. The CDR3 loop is CASSHALGLQGSYEQYF. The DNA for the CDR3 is TGTGCCAGCAGCCACGCCCTCGGACTACAGGGTTCCTACGAGCAGTACTTC.

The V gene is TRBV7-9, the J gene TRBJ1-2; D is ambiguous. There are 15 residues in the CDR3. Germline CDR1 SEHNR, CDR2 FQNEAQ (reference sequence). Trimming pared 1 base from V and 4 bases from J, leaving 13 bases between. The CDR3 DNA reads TGTGCCAGCAGCTTAGTCGCTGGGGTTGGCTATGGCTACACCTTC. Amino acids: CASSLVAGVGYGYTF.

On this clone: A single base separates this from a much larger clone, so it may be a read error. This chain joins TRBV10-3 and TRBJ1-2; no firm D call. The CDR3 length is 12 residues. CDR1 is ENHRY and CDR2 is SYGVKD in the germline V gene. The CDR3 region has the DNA TGTGCCACCAGTGAAAGTCCTGGAGGCTACACCTTC. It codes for CATSESPGGYTF.

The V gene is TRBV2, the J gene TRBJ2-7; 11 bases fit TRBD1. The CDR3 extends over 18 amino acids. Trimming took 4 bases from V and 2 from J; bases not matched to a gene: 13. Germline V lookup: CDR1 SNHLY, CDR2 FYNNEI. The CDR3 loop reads CASSVPHRGTGGAYEQYF. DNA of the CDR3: TGTGCCAGCAGTGTCCCCCACCGCGGGACAGGGGGGGCCTACGAGCAGTACTTC.

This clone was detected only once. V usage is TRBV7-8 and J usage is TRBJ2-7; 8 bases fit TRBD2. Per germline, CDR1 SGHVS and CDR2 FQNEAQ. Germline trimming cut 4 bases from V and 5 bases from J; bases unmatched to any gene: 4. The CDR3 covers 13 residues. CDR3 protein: CASSSREGHEQYF. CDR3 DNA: TGTGCCAGCAGCTCCCGGGAGGGGCACGAGCAGTACTTC.

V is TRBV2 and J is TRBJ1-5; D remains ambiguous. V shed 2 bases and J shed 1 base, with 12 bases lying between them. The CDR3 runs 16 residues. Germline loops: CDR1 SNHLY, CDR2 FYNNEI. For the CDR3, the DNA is TGTGCCAGCAGTGAATCTGGGGTATTCAGCAATCAGCCCCAGCATTTT. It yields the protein CASSESGVFSNQPQHF.

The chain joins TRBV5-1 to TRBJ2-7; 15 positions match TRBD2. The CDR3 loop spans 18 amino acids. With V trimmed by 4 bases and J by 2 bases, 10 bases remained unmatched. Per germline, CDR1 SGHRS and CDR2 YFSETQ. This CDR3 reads CASSLAGTSGRFAYEQYF. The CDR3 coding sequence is TGCGCCAGCAGCCTGGCCGGGACTAGCGGGAGGTTTGCCTACGAGCAGTACTTC.

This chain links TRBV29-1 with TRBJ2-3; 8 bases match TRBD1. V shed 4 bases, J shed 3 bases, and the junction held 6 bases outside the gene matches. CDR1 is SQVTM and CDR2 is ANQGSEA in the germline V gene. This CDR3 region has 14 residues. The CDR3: CSVGTGSITDTQYF. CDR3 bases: TGCAGCGTTGGGACAGGGTCGATAACAGATACGCAGTATTTT.

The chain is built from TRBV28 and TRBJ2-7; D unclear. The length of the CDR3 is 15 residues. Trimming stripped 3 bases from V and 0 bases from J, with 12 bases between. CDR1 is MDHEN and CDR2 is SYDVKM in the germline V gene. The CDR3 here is CASSLSGRSSYEQYF. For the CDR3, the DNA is TGTGCCAGCAGTTTGTCCGGCAGGAGCTCCTACGAGCAGTACTTC.

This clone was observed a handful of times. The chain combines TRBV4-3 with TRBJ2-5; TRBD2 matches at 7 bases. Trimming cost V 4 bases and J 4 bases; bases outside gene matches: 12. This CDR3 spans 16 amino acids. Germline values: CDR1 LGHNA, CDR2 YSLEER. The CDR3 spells CASSPEIGLEGETQYF. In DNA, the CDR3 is TGCGCCAGCAGCCCCGAGATCGGACTAGAGGGAGAGACCCAGTACTTC.

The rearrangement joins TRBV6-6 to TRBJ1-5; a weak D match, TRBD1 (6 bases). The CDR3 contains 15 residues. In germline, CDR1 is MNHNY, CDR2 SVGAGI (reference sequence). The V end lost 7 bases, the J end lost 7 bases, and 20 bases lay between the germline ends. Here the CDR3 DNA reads TGTGCCAGCAACGAAGGCCAGGGGCGCGGGCAGCCCCAGCATTTT. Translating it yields CASNEGQGRGQPQHF.

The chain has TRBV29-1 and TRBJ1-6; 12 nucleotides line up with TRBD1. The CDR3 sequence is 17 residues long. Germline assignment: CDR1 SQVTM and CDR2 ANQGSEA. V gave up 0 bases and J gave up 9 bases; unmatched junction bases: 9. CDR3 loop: CSVEDQRDRGRISPLHF. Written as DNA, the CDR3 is TGCAGCGTTGAAGATCAACGGGACAGGGGGCGAATTTCACCCCTCCACTTT.

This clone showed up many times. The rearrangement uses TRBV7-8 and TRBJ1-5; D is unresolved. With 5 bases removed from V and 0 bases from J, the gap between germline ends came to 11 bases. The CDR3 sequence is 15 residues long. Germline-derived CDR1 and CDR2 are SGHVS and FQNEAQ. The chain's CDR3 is CASSLQINSNQPQHF. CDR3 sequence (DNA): TGTGCCAGCAGCCTTCAGATTAATAGCAATCAGCCCCAGCATTTT.

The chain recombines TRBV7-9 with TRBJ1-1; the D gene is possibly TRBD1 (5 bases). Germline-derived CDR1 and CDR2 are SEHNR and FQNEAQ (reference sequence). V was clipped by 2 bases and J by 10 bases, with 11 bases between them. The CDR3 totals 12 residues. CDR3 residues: CASSLKGLVAFF. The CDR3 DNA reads TGTGCCAGCAGCTTAAAGGGGTTGGTAGCTTTCTTT. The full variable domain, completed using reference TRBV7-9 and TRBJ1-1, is DTGVSQNPRHKITKRGQNVTFRCDPISEHNRLYWYRQTLGQGPEFLTYFQNEAQLEKSRLLSDRFSAERPKGSFSTLEIQRTEQGDSAMYLCASSLKGLVAFFGQGTRLTVV.